The T cell receptor beta chain described here comes from a study of technical replicates of blood from several donors. The table came from immunoSEQ multiplex PCR; TCRdb's copy has only in-frame clones and leaves some out. The sample consists of almost 55,000 clones, 94% of them appearing once. Between the trimmed V and J ends, which lost 4 bases and 3 bases, there was a span of 16 bases. In germline, CDR1 is SGHRS, CDR2 YFSETQ. The CDR3 is 15 amino acids. The genes are TRBV5-1 and TRBJ2-5, with D perhaps TRBD2 (6 bases). Sequences were obtained from T cells isolated from PBMCs. The TCR was taken from a human donor in good health. CDR3 nucleotide sequence: TGCGCCAGCAGCGCGGGACCCCTACCCGAAGAGACCCAGTACTTC. Protein: CASSAGPLPEETQYF.